This T cell receptor (beta chain) originates from a study of cytomegalovirus exposure and HLA in healthy donors. Study results and caveats: CMV antigen specificity was confirmed in vitro for a few CMV-associated chains. Rates of TCR association differed by HLA locus in a later analysis, with DRB1 highest and HLA-C lowest. Researchers reported in a later analysis that common viral pathogens appeared linked to several top clusters. In a later analysis, the majority of CMV-associated beta chains seemingly showed HLA restriction.

This clone was observed a few times. No antigen is known for it. The germline V gene encodes CDR1 LGHNA and CDR2 YNFKEQ. The CDR3 consists of 14 residues. Trimming removed 4 bases from V and 7 bases from J, with 14 bases in between. With 60 Vbeta and 13 Jbeta primers, the PCR was carried out. Using immunoSEQ multiplex PCR, the repertoire was profiled, and TCRdb retains in-frame clones only, with some absent. The table shows some 190,000 clones, with around 83% occurring only once. The origin of this receptor is a woman aged 40 to 50 in good health and CMV-seronegative. J is TRBJ1-5 and V is TRBV4-2, with a tentative D call TRBD1 (5 bases). Sequencing was performed on PBMCs. In DNA, the CDR3 is TGTGCCAGCAGCCCAAGATCAGGGAACCAGCCCCAGCATTTT. This gives the protein CASSPRSGNQPQHF.